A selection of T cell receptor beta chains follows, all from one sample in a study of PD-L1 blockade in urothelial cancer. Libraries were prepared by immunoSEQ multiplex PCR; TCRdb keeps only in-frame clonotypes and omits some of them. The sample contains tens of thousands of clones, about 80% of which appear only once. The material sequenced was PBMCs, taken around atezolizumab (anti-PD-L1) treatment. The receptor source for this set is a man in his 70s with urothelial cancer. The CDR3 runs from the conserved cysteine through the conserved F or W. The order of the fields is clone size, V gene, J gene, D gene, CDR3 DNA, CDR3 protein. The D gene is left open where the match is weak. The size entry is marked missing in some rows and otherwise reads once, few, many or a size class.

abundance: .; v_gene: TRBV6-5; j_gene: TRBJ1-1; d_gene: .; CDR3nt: TGTGCCAGCAGTTACTCGACTAGGATGAGATCTGAAGCTTTCTTT; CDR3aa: CASSYSTRMRSEAFF
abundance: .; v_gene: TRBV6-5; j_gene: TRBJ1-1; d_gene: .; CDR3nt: TGTGCCAGCAGTTATGACAGATTGAACACTGAAGCTTTCTTT; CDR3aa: CASSYDRLNTEAFF
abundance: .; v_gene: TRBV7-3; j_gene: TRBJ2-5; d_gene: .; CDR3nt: TGTGCCAGCAGCTTAACGAGGGGGTCTCAAGAGACCCAGTACTTC; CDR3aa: CASSLTRGSQETQYF
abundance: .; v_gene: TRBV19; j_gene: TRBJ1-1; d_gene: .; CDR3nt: TGTGCCAGTAGTATAGACGGGGGGCTGAACACTGAAGCTTTCTTT; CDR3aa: CASSIDGGLNTEAFF
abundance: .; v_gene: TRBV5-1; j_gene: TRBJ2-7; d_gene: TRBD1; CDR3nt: TGCGCCAGCAGCTTGGTTGGGGACAGGAGGGAGCAGTACTTC; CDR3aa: CASSLVGDRREQYF
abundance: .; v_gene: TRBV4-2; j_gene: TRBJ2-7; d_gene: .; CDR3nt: TGTGCCAGCAGCCAAGATTTTTCGAACAGGGTTCACGAGCAGTACTTC; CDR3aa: CASSQDFSNRVHEQYF
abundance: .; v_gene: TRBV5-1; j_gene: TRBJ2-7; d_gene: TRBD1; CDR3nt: TGCGCCAGCCAAGGACAGGGGGCGAATGGGGAGCAGTACTTC; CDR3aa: CASQGQGANGEQYF
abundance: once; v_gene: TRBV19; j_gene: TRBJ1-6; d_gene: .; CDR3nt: TGTGCCAGTAGTATGTGGCGGGAGATGGGAATTTCACCCCTCCACTTT; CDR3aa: CASSMWREMGISPLHF
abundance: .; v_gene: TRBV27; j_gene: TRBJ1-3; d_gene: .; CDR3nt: TGTGCCAGCAGTCCCTCGGGGTCTGGAAACACCATATATTTT; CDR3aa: CASSPSGSGNTIYF
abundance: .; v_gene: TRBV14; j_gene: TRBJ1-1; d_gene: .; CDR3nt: TGTGCCAGCAGCCGATTCAGGGGCGAGAGCACTGAAGCTTTCTTT; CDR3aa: CASSRFRGESTEAFF
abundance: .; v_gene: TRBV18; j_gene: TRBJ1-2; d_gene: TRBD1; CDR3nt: TGTGCCAGCTCGCAGGGACAGGGGAATACTTATGGCTACACCTTC; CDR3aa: CASSQGQGNTYGYTF
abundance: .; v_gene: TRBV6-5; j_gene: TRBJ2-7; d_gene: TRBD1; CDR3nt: TGTGCCAGCAGTTACCAGGGGGCGGGAGAGCAGTACTTC; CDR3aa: CASSYQGAGEQYF